The clone carrying this T cell receptor (beta chain) came up many times. Its antigen is unidentified. Patients aged 18 to 65 had newly diagnosed hyperthyroidism lasting under 2 months. The source of the sample is a study of T cells in Graves' hyperthyroidism and ophthalmopathy. In germline, CDR1 is SGHTA, CDR2 FQGNSA. CDR3 size: 14 residues. V dropped 0 bases and J dropped 5 bases, with 8 bases sitting between them. Study observations and caveats: Blood also held most thyroid clonotypes expanded beyond 0.001.

Amplified TCR beta CDR3 regions derived from RNA transcripts. During a first-round RT-PCR of the TCR CDR3, the HTBI primer set was used. MiXCR was run by TCRdb on the multiplex PCR reads, yielding one entry per CDR3 protein. The data contain roughly 740,000 distinct CDR3 sequences, roughly 15% of them singletons. This TCR came from a man between 18 and 35 years old with Graves' hyperthyroidism. Material for sequencing was blood. The chain has TRBV7-2 and TRBJ2-1; D gene uncertain. The CDR3 nucleotides read TGTGCCAGCAGCTTAGCGGGCGGAAACAATGAGCAGTTCTTC. It translates to CASSLAGGNNEQFF.